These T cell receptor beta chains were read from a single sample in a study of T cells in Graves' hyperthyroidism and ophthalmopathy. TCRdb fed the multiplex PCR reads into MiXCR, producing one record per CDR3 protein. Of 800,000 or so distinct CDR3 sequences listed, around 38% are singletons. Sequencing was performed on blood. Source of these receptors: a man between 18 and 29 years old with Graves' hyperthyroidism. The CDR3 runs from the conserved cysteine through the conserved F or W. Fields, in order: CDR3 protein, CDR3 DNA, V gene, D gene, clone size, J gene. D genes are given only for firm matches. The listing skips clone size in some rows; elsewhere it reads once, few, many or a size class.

CSSGQADTRYEQYF	TGCAGCAGTGGGCAGGCGGACACCCGCTACGAGCAGTACTTC	TRBV29-1	-	-	TRBJ2-7
CASSPRHLYEQYF	TGTGCCAGCAGTCCCCGACACCTCTACGAGCAGTACTTC	TRBV13	-	-	TRBJ2-7
CASSLQGAGANVPTF	TGTGCCAGCAGCTTACAGGGGGCTGGGGCCAACGTCCCGACTTTC	TRBV6-5	TRBD1	-	TRBJ2-6
CASSRDFGETQYF	TGTGCCAGCAGCCGGGACTTTGGCGAGACCCAGTACTTC	TRBV7-9	-	-	TRBJ2-5
CSPGTGYEQYF	TGCAGCCCCGGGACGGGCTACGAGCAGTACTTC	TRBV29-1	-	-	TRBJ2-7
CASSLKTSGSGETQYF	TGCGCCAGCAGCCTTAAGACTAGCGGGAGCGGAGAGACCCAGTACTTC	TRBV4-1	TRBD2	-	TRBJ2-5
CASSFIGIGQPQHF	TGTGCCAGCAGTTTTATAGGGATCGGTCAGCCCCAGCATTTT	TRBV7-9	-	once	TRBJ1-5
CASSRDPGSEQYF	TGTGCCAGCAGTCGGGACCCTGGAAGCGAGCAGTACTTC	TRBV12-3/TRBV12-4	-	-	TRBJ2-7
CASSSARAPETQYF	TGTGCCAGTAGTTCGGCCAGGGCCCCAGAGACCCAGTACTTC	TRBV19	-	-	TRBJ2-5
CASSLERANPGELFF	TGTGCCAGCAGCTTGGAAAGGGCTAATCCCGGGGAGCTGTTTTTT	TRBV5-5	-	-	TRBJ2-2
CASSGTGFTGELFF	TGTGCCAGCTCCGGGACAGGGTTCACCGGGGAGCTGTTTTTT	TRBV2	TRBD1	many	TRBJ2-2
CASSNHLKSYFGQPQHF	TGTGCCAGCAGTAATCATCTTAAATCATACTTCGGTCAGCCCCAGCATTTT	TRBV11-2	-	-	TRBJ1-5
CASSYESGTEAFF	TGTGCCAGCAGTTACGAAAGTGGCACTGAAGCTTTCTTT	TRBV6-5	-	many	TRBJ1-1
CASTFTGPEAFF	TGTGCCAGCACCTTTACCGGCCCTGAAGCTTTCTTT	TRBV6-6	-	many	TRBJ1-1
CATSSPSGPKGTSGTSSYEQYF	TGTGCCACCAGCAGTCCCTCCGGCCCCAAGGGGACTAGCGGGACGAGCTCCTACGAGCAGTACTTC	TRBV15	TRBD2	few	TRBJ2-7
CASSETGGITGELFF	TGTGCCAGCAGTGAGACAGGGGGCATCACCGGGGAGCTGTTTTTT	TRBV6-1	TRBD1	-	TRBJ2-2
CATLRGLAVYEQYF	TGTGCCACCCTAAGGGGACTAGCTGTCTACGAGCAGTACTTC	TRBV7-9	TRBD2	-	TRBJ2-7
CASSQGVNEAFF	TGTGCCAGCAGCCAAGGGGTGAATGAAGCTTTCTTT	TRBV7-9	-	few	TRBJ1-1
CASSLGTGYGEAFF	TGTGCCAGCAGCTTGGGGACAGGGTATGGTGAAGCTTTCTTT	TRBV5-8	TRBD1	-	TRBJ1-1
CSAEWGETQYF	TGCAGCGCTGAGTGGGGGGAGACCCAGTACTTC	TRBV29-1	-	many	TRBJ2-5
CASSVRSSGANVLTF	TGTGCCAGCAGCGTGCGGAGCTCTGGGGCCAACGTCCTGACTTTC	TRBV5-6	-	many	TRBJ2-6
CARQGSGANVLTF	TGTGCCAGACAGGGCTCTGGGGCCAACGTCCTGACTTTC	TRBV2	-	many	TRBJ2-6
CASSPPGQNSPLHF	TGCGCCAGCAGCCCTCCCGGGCAGAATTCACCCCTCCACTTT	TRBV7-2	-	few	TRBJ1-6
CASSISRTIVNMNTEAFF	TGTGCCAGCTCAATTTCCCGGACAATCGTAAACATGAACACTGAAGCTTTCTTT	TRBV25-1	-	few	TRBJ1-1
CASSQRPGGEQYF	TGCGCCAGCAGCCAGAGACCGGGAGGCGAGCAGTACTTC	TRBV4-1	TRBD2	-	TRBJ2-7
CASSDVRGEYNSPLHF	TGTGCCAGCAGCGACGTTCGCGGGGAATATAATTCACCCCTCCACTTT	TRBV5-5	-	few	TRBJ1-6
CASSPEGPQHF	TGTGCCAGCAGCCCCGAGGGTCCCCAGCATTTT	TRBV6-6	-	-	TRBJ1-5
CASRLGQGVGELFF	TGTGCCAGCAGGCTAGGACAGGGAGTCGGGGAGCTGTTTTTT	TRBV7-2	TRBD1	-	TRBJ2-2
CAISGGGDTEAFF	TGTGCCATCAGCGGGGGGGGTGACACTGAAGCTTTCTTT	TRBV10-3	-	few	TRBJ1-1
CASRRTGRNEKLFF	TGTGCCAGCAGAAGGACAGGGCGGAATGAAAAACTGTTTTTT	TRBV28	TRBD1	few	TRBJ1-4
CASSENNRGLRSYEQYF	TGTGCCAGCAGCGAAAACAACAGGGGGCTAAGGTCCTACGAGCAGTACTTC	TRBV7-2	TRBD1	few	TRBJ2-7
CSARERANSPLHF	TGCAGTGCTAGAGAACGAGCAAATTCACCCCTCCACTTT	TRBV20-1	-	-	TRBJ1-6
CSVEGRGQETQYF	TGCAGCGTTGAGGGTAGGGGGCAGGAGACCCAGTACTTC	TRBV29-1	TRBD1	many	TRBJ2-5
CASSFSDRGPQHF	TGTGCCAGCAGTTTTTCGGACAGAGGACCCCAGCATTTT	TRBV27	-	-	TRBJ1-5
CASSLHIKTRNEQYF	TGTGCCAGCAGCCTCCACATCAAGACTAGAAACGAGCAGTACTTC	TRBV7-9	-	-	TRBJ2-7
CSARGGRELETQYF	TGCAGTGCTAGGGGGGGGCGGGAGCTAGAGACCCAGTACTTC	TRBV20-1	-	-	TRBJ2-5
CASSESVGRGEAFF	TGTGCCAGCAGTGAAAGTGTGGGTCGAGGTGAAGCTTTCTTT	TRBV25-1	-	many	TRBJ1-1
CASSLGEGRGGYTF	TGTGCCAGCAGCTTAGGGGAGGGCCGAGGAGGCTACACCTTC	TRBV7-6	-	many	TRBJ1-2
CSAIKPGQETQYF	TGCAGTGCCATAAAACCCGGACAAGAGACCCAGTACTTC	TRBV20-1	-	few	TRBJ2-5
CASSVAPGVDIETQYF	TGTGCCAGCAGCGTAGCTCCAGGGGTCGATATAGAGACCCAGTACTTC	TRBV9	-	few	TRBJ2-5
CASTRLGYQETQYF	TGTGCCAGCACCCGATTGGGGTACCAAGAGACCCAGTACTTC	TRBV7-3	-	-	TRBJ2-5
CAISERSGNTEAFF	TGTGCCATCAGTGAGAGGTCTGGAAACACTGAAGCTTTCTTT	TRBV10-3	-	-	TRBJ1-1
CASSGAQGVNTEAFF	TGTGCCAGCAGCGGTGCACAGGGCGTGAACACTGAAGCTTTCTTT	TRBV9	-	many	TRBJ1-1
CATSRDRRESYEQYF	TGTGCCACCAGCAGAGATCGGAGGGAGAGCTACGAGCAGTACTTC	TRBV15	-	few	TRBJ2-7
CASNFEGRGGQPQHF	TGTGCCAGCAACTTTGAGGGCAGGGGTGGGCAGCCCCAGCATTTT	TRBV7-6	-	-	TRBJ1-5
CASSLLGQGATEAFF	TGTGCCAGCAGCTTACTCGGACAGGGGGCGACTGAAGCTTTCTTT	TRBV7-2	TRBD1	many	TRBJ1-1
CASRLCRECQETQYF	TGTGCCAGCAGACTGTGCCGGGAGTGCCAAGAGACCCAGTACTTC	TRBV2	-	many	TRBJ2-5
CASSPWDIGYEQYF	TGTGCCAGCAGCCCCTGGGACATCGGCTACGAGCAGTACTTC	TRBV7-9	-	-	TRBJ2-7
CASSLAGGGPNEQYF	TGCGCCAGCAGCTTGGCAGGCGGGGGGCCCAACGAGCAGTACTTC	TRBV5-1	TRBD2	-	TRBJ2-7
CATSGSGGGAGSPLHF	TGTGCCACCAGCGGCAGCGGCGGTGGGGCAGGCTCACCCCTCCACTTT	TRBV15	-	-	TRBJ1-6
CASRPDRGSYEQYF	TGTGCCAGTAGACCGGACAGGGGATCCTACGAGCAGTACTTC	TRBV19	TRBD1	-	TRBJ2-7
CASSLPPDRANTGELFF	TGCGCCAGCAGTCTTCCGCCGGACAGGGCGAACACCGGGGAGCTGTTTTTT	TRBV5-1	TRBD1	-	TRBJ2-2
CASSLPLDRDPMNTEAFF	TGTGCCAGCAGTTTACCGTTGGACAGGGACCCAATGAACACTGAAGCTTTCTTT	TRBV6-5	TRBD1	-	TRBJ1-1
CSAPRQGFTEAFF	TGCAGTGCGCCTCGACAGGGGTTCACTGAAGCTTTCTTT	TRBV20-1	TRBD1	-	TRBJ1-1
CASSYGGDIYGYTF	TGTGCCAGCAGCTACGGGGGTGACATCTATGGCTACACCTTC	TRBV13	-	few	TRBJ1-2
CASSYAALNTGELFF	TGTGCCAGCAGCTATGCAGCCTTGAACACCGGGGAGCTGTTTTTT	TRBV7-8	-	few	TRBJ2-2
CATSDPDGEGITDTQYF	TGTGCCACCAGTGATCCCGACGGGGAGGGAATCACAGATACGCAGTATTTT	TRBV24-1	TRBD2	-	TRBJ2-3
CASSLAQGMNTEAFF	TGTGCCAGCAGCTTAGCCCAGGGTATGAACACTGAAGCTTTCTTT	TRBV7-9	-	many	TRBJ1-1
CASSPTAGEELFF	TGTGCCAGCAGTCCAACCGCAGGGGAAGAACTGTTTTTT	TRBV7-9	-	many	TRBJ1-4